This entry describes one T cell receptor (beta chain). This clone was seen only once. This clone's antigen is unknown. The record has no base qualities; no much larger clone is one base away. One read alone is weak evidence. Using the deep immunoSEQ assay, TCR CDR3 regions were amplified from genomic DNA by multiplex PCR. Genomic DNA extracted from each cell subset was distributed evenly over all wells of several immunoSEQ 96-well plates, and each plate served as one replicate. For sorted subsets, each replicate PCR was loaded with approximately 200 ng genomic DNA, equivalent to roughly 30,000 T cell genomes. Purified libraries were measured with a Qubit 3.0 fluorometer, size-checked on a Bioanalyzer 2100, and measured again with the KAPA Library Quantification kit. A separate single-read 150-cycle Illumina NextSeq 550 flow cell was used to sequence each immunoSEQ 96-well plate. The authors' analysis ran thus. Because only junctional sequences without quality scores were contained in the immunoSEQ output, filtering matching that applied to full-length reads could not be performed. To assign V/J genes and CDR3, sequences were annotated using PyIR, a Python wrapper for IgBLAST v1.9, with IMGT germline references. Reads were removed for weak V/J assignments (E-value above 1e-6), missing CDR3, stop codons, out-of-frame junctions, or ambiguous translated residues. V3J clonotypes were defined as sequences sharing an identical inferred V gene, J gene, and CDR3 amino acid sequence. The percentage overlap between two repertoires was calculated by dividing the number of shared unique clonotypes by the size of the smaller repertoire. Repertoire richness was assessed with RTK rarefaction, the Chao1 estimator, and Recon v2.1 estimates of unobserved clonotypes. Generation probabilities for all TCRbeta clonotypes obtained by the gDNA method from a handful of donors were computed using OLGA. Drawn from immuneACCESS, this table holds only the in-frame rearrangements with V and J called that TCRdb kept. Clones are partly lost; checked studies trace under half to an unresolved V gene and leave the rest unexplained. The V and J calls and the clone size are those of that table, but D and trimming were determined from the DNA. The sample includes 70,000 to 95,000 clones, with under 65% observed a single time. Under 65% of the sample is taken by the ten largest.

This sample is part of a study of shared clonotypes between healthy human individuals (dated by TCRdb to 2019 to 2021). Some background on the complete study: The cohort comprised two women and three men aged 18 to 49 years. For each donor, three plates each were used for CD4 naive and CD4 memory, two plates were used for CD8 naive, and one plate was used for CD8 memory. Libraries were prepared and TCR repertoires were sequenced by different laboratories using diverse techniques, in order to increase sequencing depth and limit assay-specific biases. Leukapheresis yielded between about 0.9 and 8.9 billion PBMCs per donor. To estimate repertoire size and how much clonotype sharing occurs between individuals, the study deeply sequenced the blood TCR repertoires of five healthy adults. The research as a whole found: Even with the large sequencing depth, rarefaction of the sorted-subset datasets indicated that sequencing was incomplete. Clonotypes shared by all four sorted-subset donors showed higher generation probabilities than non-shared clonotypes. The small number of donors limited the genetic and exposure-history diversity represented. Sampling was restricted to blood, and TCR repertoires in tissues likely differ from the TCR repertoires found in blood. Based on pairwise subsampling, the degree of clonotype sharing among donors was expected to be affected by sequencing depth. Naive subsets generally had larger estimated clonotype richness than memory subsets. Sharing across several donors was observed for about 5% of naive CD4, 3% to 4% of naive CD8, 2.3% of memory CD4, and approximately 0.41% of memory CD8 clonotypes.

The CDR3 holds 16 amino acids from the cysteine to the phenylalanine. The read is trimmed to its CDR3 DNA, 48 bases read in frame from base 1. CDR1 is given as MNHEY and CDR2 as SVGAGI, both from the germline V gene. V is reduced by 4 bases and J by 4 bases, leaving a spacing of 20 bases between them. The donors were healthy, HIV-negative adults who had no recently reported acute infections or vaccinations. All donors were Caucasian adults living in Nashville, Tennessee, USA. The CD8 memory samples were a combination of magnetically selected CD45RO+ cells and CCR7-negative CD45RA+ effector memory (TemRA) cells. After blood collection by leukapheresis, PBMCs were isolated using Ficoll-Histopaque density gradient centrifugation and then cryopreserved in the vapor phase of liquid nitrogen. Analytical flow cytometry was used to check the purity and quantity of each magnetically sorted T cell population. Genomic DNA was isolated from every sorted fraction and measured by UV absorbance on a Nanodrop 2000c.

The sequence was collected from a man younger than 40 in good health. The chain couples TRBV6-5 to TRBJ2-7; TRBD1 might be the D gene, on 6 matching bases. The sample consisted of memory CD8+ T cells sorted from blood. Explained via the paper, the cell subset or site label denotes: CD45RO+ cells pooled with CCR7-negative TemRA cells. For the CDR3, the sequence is CASSLHQGPQAYEQYF. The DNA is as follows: TGTGCCAGCAGTTTACATCAGGGGCCCCAGGCTTACGAGCAGTACTTC.